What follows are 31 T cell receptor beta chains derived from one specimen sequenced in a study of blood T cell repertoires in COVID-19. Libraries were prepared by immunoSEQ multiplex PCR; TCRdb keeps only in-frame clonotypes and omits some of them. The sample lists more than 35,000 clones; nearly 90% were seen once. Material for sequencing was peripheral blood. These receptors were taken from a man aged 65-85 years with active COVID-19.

The CDR3 DNA reads TGTGCCAGCAGGGGACAGGCGGTAAATTCACCCCTCCACTTT. It specifies CASRGQAVNSPLHF. The J gene is TRBJ1-6, the V gene TRBV27; 8 nucleotides agree with TRBD1. This CDR3 has 14 amino acids. Germline CDR1 MNHEY, CDR2 SMNVEV (reference sequence). V trimming: 6 bases; J trimming: 7 bases; junction bases outside the gene matches: 5.

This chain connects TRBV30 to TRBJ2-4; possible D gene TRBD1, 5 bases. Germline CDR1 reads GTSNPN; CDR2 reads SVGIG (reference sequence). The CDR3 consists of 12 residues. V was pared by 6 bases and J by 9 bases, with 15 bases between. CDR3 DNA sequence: TGTGCCTGTGCGAAGGGGCCGGGCATTCAGTACTTC. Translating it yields CACAKGPGIQYF.

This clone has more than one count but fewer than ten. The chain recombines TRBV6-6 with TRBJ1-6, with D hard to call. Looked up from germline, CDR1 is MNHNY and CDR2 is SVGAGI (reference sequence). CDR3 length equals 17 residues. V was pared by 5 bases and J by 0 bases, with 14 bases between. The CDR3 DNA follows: TGTGCCAGCAGTCCCTCGGGAGTAAGCTCCTATAATTCACCCCTCCACTTT. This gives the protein CASSPSGVSSYNSPLHF.

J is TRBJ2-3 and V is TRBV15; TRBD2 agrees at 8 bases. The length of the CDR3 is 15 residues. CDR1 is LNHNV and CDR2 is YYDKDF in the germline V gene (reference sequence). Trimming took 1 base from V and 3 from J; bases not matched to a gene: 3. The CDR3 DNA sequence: TGTGCCACCAGCAGAGGGGGCGGGGGGACAGATACGCAGTATTTT. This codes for CATSRGGGGTDTQYF.

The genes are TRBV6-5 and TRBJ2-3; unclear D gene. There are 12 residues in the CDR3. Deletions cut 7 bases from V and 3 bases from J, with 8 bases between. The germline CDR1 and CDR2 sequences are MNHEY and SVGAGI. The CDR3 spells CASTPPTDTQYF. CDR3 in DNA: TGTGCCAGCACCCCTCCTACAGATACGCAGTATTTT.

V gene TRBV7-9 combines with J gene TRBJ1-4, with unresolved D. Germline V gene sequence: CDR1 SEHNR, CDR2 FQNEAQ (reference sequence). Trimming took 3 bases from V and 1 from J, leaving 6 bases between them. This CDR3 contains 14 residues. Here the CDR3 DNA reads TGTGCCAGCAGCTTGTCGGGAACTAATGAAAAACTGTTTTTT. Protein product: CASSLSGTNEKLFF. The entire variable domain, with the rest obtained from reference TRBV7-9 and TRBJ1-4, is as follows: DTGVSQNPRHKITKRGQNVTFRCDPISEHNRLYWYRQTLGQGPEFLTYFQNEAQLEKSRLLSDRFSAERPKGSFSTLEIQRTEQGDSAMYLCASSLSGTNEKLFFGSGTQLSVL.

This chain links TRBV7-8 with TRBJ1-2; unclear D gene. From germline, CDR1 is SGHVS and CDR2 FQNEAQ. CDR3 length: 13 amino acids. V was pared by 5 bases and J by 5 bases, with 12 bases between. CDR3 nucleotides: TGTGCCAGCAGCCCCCGGACTGAATATGGCTACACCTTC. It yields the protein CASSPRTEYGYTF.

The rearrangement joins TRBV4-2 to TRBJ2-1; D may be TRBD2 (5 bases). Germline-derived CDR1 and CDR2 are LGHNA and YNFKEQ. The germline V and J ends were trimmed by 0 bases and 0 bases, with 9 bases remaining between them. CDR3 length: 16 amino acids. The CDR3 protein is CASSQEVASSYNEQFF. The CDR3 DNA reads TGTGCCAGCAGCCAAGAGGTAGCGAGCTCCTACAATGAGCAGTTCTTC.

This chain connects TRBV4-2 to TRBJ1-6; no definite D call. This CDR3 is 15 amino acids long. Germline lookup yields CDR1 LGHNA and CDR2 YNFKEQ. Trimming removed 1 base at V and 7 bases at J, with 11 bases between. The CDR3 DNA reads TGTGCCAGCAGCCAAGCGTCTGTCGGGAATTCACCCCTCCACTTT. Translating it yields CASSQASVGNSPLHF.

The CDR3 reads CASSAGPSYGYTF. The CDR3 DNA sequence: TGTGCCAGCAGCGCGGGACCGAGCTATGGCTACACCTTC. The J gene is TRBJ1-2, the V gene TRBV7-6, with D tentatively TRBD1 (5 bases). The CDR3 consists of 13 residues. The V and J ends lost 5 bases and 4 bases respectively, with 11 bases between them. From germline, CDR1 is SGHVS and CDR2 FNYEAQ.

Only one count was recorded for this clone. This CDR3 is CASSYSGQITGELFF. The CDR3 nucleotides are TGTGCCAGCAGTTACTCGGGACAGATCACCGGGGAGCTGTTTTTT. V gene TRBV6-2 or TRBV6-3 combines with J gene TRBJ2-2; the match to TRBD1 covers 7 bases. The CDR3 runs 15 residues. Per germline, CDR1 MNHEY and CDR2 SVGEGT. The trim removed 0 bases at V and 4 bases at J, leaving 2 bases unmatched.

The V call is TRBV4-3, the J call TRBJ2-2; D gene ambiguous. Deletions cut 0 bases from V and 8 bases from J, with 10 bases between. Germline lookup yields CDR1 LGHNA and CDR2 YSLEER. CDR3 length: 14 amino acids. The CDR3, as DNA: TGCGCCAGCAGCCAAGATTCGGGTTTGGGGGAGCTGTTTTTT. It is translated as CASSQDSGLGELFF.

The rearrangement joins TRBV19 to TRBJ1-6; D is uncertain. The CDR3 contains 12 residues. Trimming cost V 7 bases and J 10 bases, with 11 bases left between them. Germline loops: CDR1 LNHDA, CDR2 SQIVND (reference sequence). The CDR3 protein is CASKEVHSPLHF. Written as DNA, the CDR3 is TGTGCCAGTAAGGAGGTCCACTCACCCCTCCACTTT.

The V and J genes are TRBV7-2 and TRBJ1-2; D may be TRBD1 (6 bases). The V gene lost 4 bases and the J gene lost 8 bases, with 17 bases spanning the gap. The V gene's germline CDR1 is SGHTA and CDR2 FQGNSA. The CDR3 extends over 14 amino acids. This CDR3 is CASSSTGQSGGYTF. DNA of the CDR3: TGTGCCAGCAGCTCAACAGGACAGTCAGGGGGCTACACCTTC.

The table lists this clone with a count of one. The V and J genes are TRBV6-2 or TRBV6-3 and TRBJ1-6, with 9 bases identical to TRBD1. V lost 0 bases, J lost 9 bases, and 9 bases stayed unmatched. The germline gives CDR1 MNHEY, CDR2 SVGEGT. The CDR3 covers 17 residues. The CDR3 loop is CASSYSRDRAIRSPLHF. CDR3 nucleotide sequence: TGTGCCAGCAGTTACTCCCGGGACAGGGCGATCCGTTCACCCCTCCACTTT.

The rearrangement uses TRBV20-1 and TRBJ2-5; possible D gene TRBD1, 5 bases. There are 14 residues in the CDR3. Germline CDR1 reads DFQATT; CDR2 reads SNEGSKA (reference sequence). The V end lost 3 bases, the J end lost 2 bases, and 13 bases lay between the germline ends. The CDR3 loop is CSASSRRQQETQYF. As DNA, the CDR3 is TGCAGTGCTAGTAGCAGGAGACAGCAAGAGACCCAGTACTTC.

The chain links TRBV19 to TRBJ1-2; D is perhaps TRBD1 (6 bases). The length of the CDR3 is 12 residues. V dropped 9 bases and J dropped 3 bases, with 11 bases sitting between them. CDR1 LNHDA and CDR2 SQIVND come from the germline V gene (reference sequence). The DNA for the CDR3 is TGTGCCAGCAAGACAGGACACTATGGCTACACCTTC. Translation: CASKTGHYGYTF.

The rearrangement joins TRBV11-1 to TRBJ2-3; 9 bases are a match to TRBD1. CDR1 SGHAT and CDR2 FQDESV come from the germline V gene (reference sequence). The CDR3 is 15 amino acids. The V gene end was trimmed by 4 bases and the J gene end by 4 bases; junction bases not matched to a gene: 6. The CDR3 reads CASSSQQGAADTQYF. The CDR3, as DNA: TGTGCCAGCAGCTCCCAACAGGGGGCCGCAGATACGCAGTATTTT. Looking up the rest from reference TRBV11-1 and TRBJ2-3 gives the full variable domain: EAEVAQSPRYKITEKSQAVAFWCDPISGHATLYWYRQILGQGPELLVQFQDESVVDDSQLPKDRFSAERLKGVDSTLKIQPAELGDSAMYLCASSSQQGAADTQYFGPGTRLTVL.

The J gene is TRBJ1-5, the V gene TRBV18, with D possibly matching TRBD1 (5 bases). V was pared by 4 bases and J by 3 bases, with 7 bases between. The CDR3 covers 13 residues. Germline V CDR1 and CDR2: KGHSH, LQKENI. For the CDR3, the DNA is TGTGCCAGCTCACAGACAGACAATCAGCCCCAGCATTTT. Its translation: CASSQTDNQPQHF. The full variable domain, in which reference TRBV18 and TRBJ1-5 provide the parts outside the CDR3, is NAGVMQNPRHLVRRRGQEARLRCSPMKGHSHVYWYRQLPEEGLKFMVYLQKENIIDESGMPKERFSAEFPKEGPSILRIQQVVRGDSAAYFCASSQTDNQPQHFGDGTRLSIL.

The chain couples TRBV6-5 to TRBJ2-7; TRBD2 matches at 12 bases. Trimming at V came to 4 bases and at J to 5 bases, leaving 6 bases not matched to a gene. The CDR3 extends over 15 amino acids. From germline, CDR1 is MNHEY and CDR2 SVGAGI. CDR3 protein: CASSSRLAGEDEQYF. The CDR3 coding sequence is TGTGCCAGCAGTTCGAGACTAGCGGGAGAGGACGAGCAGTACTTC.

The CDR3 bases are TGTGCCAGCAGTTTATCGCCCACCCTAGCGGGAAACGGTGATGAGCAGTTCTTC. Its protein product is CASSLSPTLAGNGDEQFF. The chain couples TRBV28 to TRBJ2-1, with TRBD2 identical over 9 bases. V was pared by 1 base and J by 8 bases, with 15 bases of the junction left unmatched. The CDR3 is 18 residues long. Germline V CDR1 and CDR2: MDHEN, SYDVKM.

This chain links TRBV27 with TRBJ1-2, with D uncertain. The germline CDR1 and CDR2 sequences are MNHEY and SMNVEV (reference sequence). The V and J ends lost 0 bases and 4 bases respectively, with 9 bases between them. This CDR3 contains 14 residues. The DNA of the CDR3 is TGTGCCAGCAGTTTATCGCCCGGACTCTATGGCTACACCTTC. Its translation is CASSLSPGLYGYTF.

The CDR3 nucleotides are TGTGCCAGCAGCCAGGTGCGTGGCGGGGATTCCTACAATGAGCAGTTCTTC. Its translation: CASSQVRGGDSYNEQFF. The V call is TRBV4-2, the J call TRBJ2-1, with a tentative D call TRBD2 (6 bases). Trimming left V 3 bases short and J 1 base short, with 16 bases between. Germline CDR1 reads LGHNA; CDR2 reads YNFKEQ. This CDR3 region has 17 residues.

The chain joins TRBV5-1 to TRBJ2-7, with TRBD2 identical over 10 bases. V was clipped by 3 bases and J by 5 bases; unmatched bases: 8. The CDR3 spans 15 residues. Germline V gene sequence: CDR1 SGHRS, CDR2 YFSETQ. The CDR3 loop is CASSSTSGVNHEQYF. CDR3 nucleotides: TGCGCCAGCAGCTCTACTAGCGGGGTAAACCACGAGCAGTACTTC.

In nucleotides, the CDR3 is TGTGCCAGCAGCCGGAGACTCTCCAACTCCTACGAGCAGTACTTC. It specifies CASSRRLSNSYEQYF. The V and J genes are TRBV13 and TRBJ2-7; D not resolved. Per the germline V gene, CDR1 is PRHDT and CDR2 is FYEKMQ (reference sequence). V was shortened by 5 bases and J by 0 bases, with 14 bases between the two germline ends. This CDR3 is 15 amino acids long.

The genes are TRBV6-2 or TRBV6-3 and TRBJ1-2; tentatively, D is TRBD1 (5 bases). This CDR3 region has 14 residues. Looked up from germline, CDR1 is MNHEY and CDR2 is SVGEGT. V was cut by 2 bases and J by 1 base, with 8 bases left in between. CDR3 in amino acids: CASSYAQGNYGYTF. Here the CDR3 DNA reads TGTGCCAGCAGTTACGCGCAGGGTAACTATGGCTACACCTTC.

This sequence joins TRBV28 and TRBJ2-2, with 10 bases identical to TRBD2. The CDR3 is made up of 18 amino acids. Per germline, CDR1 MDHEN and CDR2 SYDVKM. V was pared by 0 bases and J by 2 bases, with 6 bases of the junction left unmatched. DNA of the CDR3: TGTGCCAGCAGTTTATGGGCCTTAGCGGGAGGTAACACCGGGGAGCTGTTTTTT. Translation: CASSLWALAGGNTGELFF.

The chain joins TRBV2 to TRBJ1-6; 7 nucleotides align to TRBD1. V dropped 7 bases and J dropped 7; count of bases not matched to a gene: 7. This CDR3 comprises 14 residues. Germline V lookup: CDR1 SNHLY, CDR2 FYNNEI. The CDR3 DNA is TGTGCCAGCATCCCCGGGACAGAAAATTCACCCCTCCACTTT. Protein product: CASIPGTENSPLHF.

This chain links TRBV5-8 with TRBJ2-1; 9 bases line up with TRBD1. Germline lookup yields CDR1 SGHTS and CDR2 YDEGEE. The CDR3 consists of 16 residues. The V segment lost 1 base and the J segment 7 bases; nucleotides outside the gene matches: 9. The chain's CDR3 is CASSLRLGQGSNEQFF. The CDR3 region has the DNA TGTGCCAGCAGCTTGCGATTGGGACAGGGTTCGAATGAGCAGTTCTTC. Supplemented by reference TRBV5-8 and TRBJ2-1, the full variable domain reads EAGVTQSPTHLIKTRGQQATLRCSPISGHTSVYWYQQALGLGLQFLLWYDEGEERNRGNFPPRFSGRQFPNYSSELNVNALELEDSALYLCASSLRLGQGSNEQFFGPGTRLTVL.

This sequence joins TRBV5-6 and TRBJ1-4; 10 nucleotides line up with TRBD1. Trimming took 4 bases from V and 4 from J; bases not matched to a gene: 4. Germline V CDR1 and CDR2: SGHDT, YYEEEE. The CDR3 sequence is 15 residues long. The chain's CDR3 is CASSTRDRGNEKLFF. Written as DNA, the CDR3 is TGTGCCAGCAGCACGAGGGACAGGGGTAATGAAAAACTGTTTTTT. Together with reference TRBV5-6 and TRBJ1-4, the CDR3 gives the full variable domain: DAGVTQSPTHLIKTRGQQVTLRCSPKSGHDTVSWYQQALGQGPQFIFQYYEEEERQRGNFPDRFSGHQFPNYSSELNVNALLLGDSALYLCASSTRDRGNEKLFFGSGTQLSVL.

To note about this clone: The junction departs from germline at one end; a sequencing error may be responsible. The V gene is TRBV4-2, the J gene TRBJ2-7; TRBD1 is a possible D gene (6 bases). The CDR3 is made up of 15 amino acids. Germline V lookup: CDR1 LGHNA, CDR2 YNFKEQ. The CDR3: CASSQVGRGSNEQYF. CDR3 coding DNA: TGTGCCAGCAGCCAAGTGGGCAGGGGCTCCAACGAGCAGTACTTC.